The following is a T cell receptor beta chain sequence with its context. Its antigen remains unknown. The record originates from a study of a mutant IDH1 vaccine in newly diagnosed glioma. Documented time point: week 5, during vaccination. Topical imiquimod accompanied each vaccine dose, which consisted of 300 ug of mutant IDH1 20-mer peptide. The assay was immunoSEQ multiplex PCR, and TCRdb's table has in-frame clones only and misses some. The table has some 37,000 clones, approximately 80% seen once. CDR1 is MNHEY and CDR2 is SVGAGI in the germline V gene. The length of the CDR3 is 10 residues. This chain uses TRBV6-5 with TRBJ2-7, with D hard to call. The receptor comes from a man between 40 and 49 years old with glioma. The sequencing here drew on PBMCs, taken from a glioma patient whose treatment included an IDH1 peptide vaccine. The DNA of the CDR3 is TGTACAACGCTTTCCTACGAGCAGTACTTC. Its translation is CTTLSYEQYF.